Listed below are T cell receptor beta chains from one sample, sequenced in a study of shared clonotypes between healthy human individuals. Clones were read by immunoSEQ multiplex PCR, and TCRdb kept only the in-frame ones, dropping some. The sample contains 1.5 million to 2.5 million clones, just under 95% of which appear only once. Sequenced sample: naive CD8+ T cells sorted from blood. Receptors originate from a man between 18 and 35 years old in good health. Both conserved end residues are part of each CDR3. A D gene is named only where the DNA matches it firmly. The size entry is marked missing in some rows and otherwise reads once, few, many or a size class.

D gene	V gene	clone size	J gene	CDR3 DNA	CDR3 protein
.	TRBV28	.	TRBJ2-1	TGTGCCAGCAGTTTCACAGGGTCGAACAATGAGCAGTTCTTC	CASSFTGSNNEQFF
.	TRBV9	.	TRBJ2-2	TGTGCCAGCAGCATCGGGGGGAACACCGGGGAGCTGTTTTTT	CASSIGGNTGELFF
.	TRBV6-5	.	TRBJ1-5	TGTGCCAGTAGTTGGGGAAGCAATCAGCCCCAGCATTTT	CASSWGSNQPQHF
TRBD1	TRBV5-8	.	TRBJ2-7	TGTGCCAGCAGCTTGGGACAGGGGAAGGAGCAGTACTTC	CASSLGQGKEQYF
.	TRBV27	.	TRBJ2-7	TGTGCCAGCAGTTTATTCGTCTCCTACGAGCAGTACTTC	CASSLFVSYEQYF
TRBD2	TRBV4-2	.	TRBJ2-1	TGTGCCAGCAGCCACGGGGGGGCCAATGAGCAGTTCTTC	CASSHGGANEQFF
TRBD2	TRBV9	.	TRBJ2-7	TGTGCCAGCAGTTCGGGACTAGCGGGAGGCTACGAGCAGTACTTC	CASSSGLAGGYEQYF
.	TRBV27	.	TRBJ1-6	TGTGCCAGTGGACTCTATAATTCACCCCTCCACTTT	CASGLYNSPLHF
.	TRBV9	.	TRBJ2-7	TGTGCCAGCAGCTCCGGGACGTTATCCTACGAGCAGTACTTC	CASSSGTLSYEQYF
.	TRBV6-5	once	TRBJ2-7	TGTGCCAGCAGTTCCGCCCGGCAAGACGAGCAGTACTTC	CASSSARQDEQYF
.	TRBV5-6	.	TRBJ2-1	TGTGCCAGCAGCCCCTGGACGGCTTACAATGAGCAGTTCTTC	CASSPWTAYNEQFF
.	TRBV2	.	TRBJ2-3	TGTGCCAGCGACACTAACGCAGATACGCAGTATTTT	CASDTNADTQYF
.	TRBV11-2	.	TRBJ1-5	TGTGCCAGCAGCCCCCTGGGGGTTAGCAATCAGCCCCAGCATTTT	CASSPLGVSNQPQHF
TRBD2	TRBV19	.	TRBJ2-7	TGTGCCAGTAGTATTTCTGCGGGGGGCTACGAGCAGTACTTC	CASSISAGGYEQYF
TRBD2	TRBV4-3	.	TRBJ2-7	TGCGCCAGCAGCCAAGGACTAGCGGGAGGGCTTGCGGGGTACGAGCAGTACTTC	CASSQGLAGGLAGYEQYF
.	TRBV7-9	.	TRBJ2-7	TGTGCCAGCAGCTCGGACACCTACGAGCAGTACTTC	CASSSDTYEQYF
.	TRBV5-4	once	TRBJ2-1	TGTGCCAGCAGCTTGGACGTCGGCGGGGGCCCTTACAATGAGCAGTTCTTC	CASSLDVGGGPYNEQFF
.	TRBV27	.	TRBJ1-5	TGTGCCACCATGGAGTACCGACAGGCCGGTCAGCCCCAGCATTTT	CATMEYRQAGQPQHF